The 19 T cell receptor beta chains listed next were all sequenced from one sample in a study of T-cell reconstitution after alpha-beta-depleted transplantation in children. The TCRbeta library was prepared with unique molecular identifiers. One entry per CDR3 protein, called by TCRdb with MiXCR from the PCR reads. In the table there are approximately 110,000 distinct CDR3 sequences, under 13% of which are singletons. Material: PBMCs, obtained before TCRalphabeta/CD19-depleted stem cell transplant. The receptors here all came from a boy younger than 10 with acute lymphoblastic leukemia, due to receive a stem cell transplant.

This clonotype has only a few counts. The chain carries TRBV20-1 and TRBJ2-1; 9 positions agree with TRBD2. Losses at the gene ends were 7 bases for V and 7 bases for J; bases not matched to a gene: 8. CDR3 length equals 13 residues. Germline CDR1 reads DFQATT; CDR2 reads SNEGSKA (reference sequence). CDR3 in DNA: TGCAGTGTTCCGGGACTAGCACCGAATGAGCAGTTCTTC. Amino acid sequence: CSVPGLAPNEQFF.

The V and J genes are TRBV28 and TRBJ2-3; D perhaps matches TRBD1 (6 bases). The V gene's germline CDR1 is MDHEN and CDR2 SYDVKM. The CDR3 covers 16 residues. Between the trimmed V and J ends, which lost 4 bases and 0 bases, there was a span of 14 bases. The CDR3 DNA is TGTGCCAGCAGTTCGCCGGGGACACCTAGCACAGATACGCAGTATTTT. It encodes CASSSPGTPSTDTQYF.

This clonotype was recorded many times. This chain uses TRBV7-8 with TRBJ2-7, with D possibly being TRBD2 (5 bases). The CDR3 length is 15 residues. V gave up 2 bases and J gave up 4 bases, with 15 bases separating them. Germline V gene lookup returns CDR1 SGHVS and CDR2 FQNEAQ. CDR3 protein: CASSLLPGSRYEQYF. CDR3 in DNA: TGTGCCAGCAGCTTATTACCGGGATCTCGGTACGAGCAGTACTTC.

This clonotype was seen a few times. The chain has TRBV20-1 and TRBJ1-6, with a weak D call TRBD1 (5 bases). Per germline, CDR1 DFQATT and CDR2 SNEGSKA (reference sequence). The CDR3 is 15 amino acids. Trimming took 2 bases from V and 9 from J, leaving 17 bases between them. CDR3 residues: CSARPTNSGGSPLHF. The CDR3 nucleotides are TGCAGTGCTAGACCGACAAATAGTGGGGGTTCACCCCTCCACTTT.

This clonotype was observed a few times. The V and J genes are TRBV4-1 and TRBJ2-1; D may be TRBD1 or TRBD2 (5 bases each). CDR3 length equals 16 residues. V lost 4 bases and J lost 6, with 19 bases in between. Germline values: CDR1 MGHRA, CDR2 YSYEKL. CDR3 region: CASSPLLGGITNEQFF. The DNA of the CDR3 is TGCGCCAGCAGCCCCCTACTTGGGGGAATCACCAATGAGCAGTTCTTC.

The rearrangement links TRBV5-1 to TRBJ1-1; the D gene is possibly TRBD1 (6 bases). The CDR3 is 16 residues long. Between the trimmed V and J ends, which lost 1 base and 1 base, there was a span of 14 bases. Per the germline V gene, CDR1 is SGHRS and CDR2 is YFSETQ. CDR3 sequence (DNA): TGCGCCAGCAGCTTGCGAGGGGACACTAAGAACACTGAAGCTTTCTTT. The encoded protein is CASSLRGDTKNTEAFF.

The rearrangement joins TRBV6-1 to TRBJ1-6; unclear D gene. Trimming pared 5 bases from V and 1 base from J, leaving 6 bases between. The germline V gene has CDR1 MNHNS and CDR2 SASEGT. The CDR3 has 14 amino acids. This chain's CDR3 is CASSKGSYNSPLHF. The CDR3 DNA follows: TGTGCCAGCAGTAAGGGTTCCTATAATTCACCCCTCCACTTT.

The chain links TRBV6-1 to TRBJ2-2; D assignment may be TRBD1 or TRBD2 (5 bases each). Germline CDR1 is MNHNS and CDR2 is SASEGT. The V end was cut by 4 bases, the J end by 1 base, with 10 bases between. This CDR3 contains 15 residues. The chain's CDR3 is CASSVRDVNTGELFF. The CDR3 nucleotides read TGTGCCAGCAGTGTCCGGGACGTGAACACCGGGGAGCTGTTTTTT.

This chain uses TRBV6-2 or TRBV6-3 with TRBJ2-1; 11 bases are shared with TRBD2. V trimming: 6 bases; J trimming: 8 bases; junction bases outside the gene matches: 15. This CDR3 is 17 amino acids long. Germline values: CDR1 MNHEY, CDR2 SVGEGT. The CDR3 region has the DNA TGTGCCAGCAGCCGACTAGCGGGGCAGGAAGGAGGCGATGAGCAGTTCTTC. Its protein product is CASSRLAGQEGGDEQFF.

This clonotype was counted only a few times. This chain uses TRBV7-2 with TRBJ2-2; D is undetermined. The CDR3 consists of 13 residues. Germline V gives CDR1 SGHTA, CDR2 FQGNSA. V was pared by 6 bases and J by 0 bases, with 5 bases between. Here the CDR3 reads CASSHTNTGELFF. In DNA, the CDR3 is TGTGCCAGCAGTCACACGAACACCGGGGAGCTGTTTTTT. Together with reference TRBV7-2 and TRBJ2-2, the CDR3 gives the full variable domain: GAGVSQSPSNKVTEKGKDVELRCDPISGHTALYWYRQSLGQGLEFLIYFQGNSAPDKSGLPSDRFSAERTGGSVSTLTIQRTQQEDSAVYLCASSHTNTGELFFGEGSRLTVL.

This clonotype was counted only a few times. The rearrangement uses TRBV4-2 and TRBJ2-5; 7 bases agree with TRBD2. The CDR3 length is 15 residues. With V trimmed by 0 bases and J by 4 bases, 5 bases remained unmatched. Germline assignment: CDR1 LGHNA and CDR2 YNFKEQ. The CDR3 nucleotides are TGTGCCAGCAGCCAAGATCCCCGCGGGAGAGAGACCCAGTACTTC. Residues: CASSQDPRGRETQYF.

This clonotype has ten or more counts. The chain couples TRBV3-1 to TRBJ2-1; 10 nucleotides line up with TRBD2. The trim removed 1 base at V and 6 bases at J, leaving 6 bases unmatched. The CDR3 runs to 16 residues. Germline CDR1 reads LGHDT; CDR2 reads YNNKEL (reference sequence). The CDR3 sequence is CASSQGPPSGGNEQFF. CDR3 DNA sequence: TGTGCCAGCAGCCAAGGTCCGCCTAGCGGGGGCAATGAGCAGTTCTTC.

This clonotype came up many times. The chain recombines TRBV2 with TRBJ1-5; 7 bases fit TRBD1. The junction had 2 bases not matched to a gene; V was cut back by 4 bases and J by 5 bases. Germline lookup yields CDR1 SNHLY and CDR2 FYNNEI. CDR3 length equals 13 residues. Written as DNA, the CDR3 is TGTGCCAGCAGTGGACAGGGCTATCAGCCCCAGCATTTT. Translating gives CASSGQGYQPQHF.

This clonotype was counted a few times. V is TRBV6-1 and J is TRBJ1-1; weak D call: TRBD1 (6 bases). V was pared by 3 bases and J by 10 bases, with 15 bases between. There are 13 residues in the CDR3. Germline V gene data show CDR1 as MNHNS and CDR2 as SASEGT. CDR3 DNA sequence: TGTGCCAGCAGTGAGGGGGCCGGATTGAGAGCTTTCTTT. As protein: CASSEGAGLRAFF.

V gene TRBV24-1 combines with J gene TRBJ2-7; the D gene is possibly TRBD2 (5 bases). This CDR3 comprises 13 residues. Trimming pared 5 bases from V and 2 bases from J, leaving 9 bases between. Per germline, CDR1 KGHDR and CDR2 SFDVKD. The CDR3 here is CATSVDFPYEQYF. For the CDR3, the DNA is TGTGCCACCAGTGTGGACTTTCCCTACGAGCAGTACTTC.

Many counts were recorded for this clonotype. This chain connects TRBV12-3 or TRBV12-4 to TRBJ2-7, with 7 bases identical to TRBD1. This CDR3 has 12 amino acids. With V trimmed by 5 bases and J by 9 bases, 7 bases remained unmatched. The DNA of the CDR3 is TGTGCCAGCAGTCCCAGCTCAGGGGGGCAGTACTTC. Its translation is CASSPSSGGQYF.

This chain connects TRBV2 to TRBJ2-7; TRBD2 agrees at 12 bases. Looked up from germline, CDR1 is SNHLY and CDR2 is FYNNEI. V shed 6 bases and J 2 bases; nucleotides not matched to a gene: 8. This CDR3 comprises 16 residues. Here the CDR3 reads CASSPWGLAGTYEQYF. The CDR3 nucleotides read TGTGCCAGCAGCCCATGGGGACTAGCGGGTACCTACGAGCAGTACTTC.

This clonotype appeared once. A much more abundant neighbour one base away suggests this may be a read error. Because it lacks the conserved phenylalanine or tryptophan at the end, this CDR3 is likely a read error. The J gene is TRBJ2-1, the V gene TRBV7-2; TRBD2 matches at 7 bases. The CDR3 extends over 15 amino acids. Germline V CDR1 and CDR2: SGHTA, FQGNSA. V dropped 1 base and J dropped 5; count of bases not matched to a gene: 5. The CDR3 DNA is TGTGCCAGCAGCTTAGTAGGGCTAGCGGACAATGAGCAGTTCATC. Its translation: CASSLVGLADNEQFI.

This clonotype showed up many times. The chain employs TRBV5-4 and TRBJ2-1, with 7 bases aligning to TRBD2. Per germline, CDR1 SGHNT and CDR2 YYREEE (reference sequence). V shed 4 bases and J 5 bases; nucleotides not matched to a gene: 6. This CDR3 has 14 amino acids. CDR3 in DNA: TGTGCCAGCAGCAGGGCCAGCGGGGACAATGAGCAGTTCTTC. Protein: CASSRASGDNEQFF. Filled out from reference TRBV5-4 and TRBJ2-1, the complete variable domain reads ETGVTQSPTHLIKTRGQQVTLRCSSQSGHNTVSWYQQALGQGPQFIFQYYREEENGRGNFPPRFSGLQFPNYSSELNVNALELDDSALYLCASSRASGDNEQFFGPGTRLTVL.